This entry features one T cell receptor beta chain sequence. Profiling relied on immunoSEQ multiplex PCR, and the TCRdb table lists in-frame clones only, not all of them. This sample has 150,000 to 200,000 clones, with roughly nine tenths found just once. Germline values: CDR1 LGHNA, CDR2 YSLEER. With V trimmed by 0 bases and J by 4 bases, 7 bases remained unmatched. The CDR3 runs to 17 residues. The data are from a study of blood T cell repertoires in COVID-19. Study summary: Sample material is recorded as cDNA or gDNA derived from T cells, B-cell-depleted T cells, or PBMCs.

The chain employs TRBV4-3 and TRBJ2-1, with 9 bases lining up with TRBD2. The sequenced sample was peripheral blood. This sequence was found in a man between 18 and 35 years old who had recovered from COVID-19. The CDR3 bases are TGCGCCAGCAGCCAAGATAGCACTAGCGGGCGTTACAATGAGCAGTTCTTC. Its protein is CASSQDSTSGRYNEQFF.